This note documents a single T cell receptor (beta chain) sequence. Sample treatment: randomized to nivolumab then ipilimumab (arm A) or the reverse (arm B). PBMC sorting kept live CD3+CD8+ cells without CD19 or CD56. This sample is part of a study of sequential checkpoint blockade in melanoma. Only in-frame clones appear in the TCRdb table, and some are missing; sequencing was by immunoSEQ multiplex PCR. The data hold approximately 20,000 clones, with roughly 53% observed a single time. The CDR3 spans 18 residues. The V and J ends lost 5 bases and 3 bases, in that order; junction bases with no gene match: 13. The germline CDR1 and CDR2 sequences are SGHVS and FNYEAQ.

The V and J genes are TRBV7-6 and TRBJ2-1, with 10 bases aligning to TRBD2. This sample comprised CD8+ T cells sorted from blood (inferred from file names), obtained from a patient given nivolumab and ipilimumab in sequence. The receptor was derived from a human donor with melanoma. The CDR3 protein is CASSLQPSGRDSYNEQFF. Written as DNA, the CDR3 is TGTGCCAGCAGCCTACAACCTAGCGGGAGAGATAGCTACAATGAGCAGTTCTTC.